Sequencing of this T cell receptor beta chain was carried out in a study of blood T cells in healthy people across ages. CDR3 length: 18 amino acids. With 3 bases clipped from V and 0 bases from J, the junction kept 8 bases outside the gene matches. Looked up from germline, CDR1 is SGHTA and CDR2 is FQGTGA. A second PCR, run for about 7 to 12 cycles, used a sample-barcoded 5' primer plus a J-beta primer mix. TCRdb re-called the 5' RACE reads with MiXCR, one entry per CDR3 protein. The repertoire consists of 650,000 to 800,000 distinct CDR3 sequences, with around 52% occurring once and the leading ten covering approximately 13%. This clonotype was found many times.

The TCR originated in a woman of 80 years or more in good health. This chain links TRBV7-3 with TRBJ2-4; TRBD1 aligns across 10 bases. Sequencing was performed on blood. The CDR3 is CASSLGWTGGLAKNIQYF. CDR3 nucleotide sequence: TGTGCCAGCAGCTTGGGGTGGACAGGGGGATTAGCCAAAAACATTCAGTACTTC.